Shown below are 26 T cell receptor beta chains from a single sample sequenced in a study of Ad26.COV2.S vaccination and SARS-CoV-2 variants. The treatment was: approximately 18 received Ad26.COV2.S at low or high dose, single or two shots; 5 received placebo; per-sample allocation not given. All samples were drawn on day 63, counting from the first vaccine or placebo injection. Assay: immunoSEQ multiplex PCR; the TCRdb copy retains only in-frame clones and omits some. The sample has hundreds of thousands of clones; 88% are singletons. The material was peripheral blood, obtained in a trial of Ad26.COV2.S vaccine versus placebo. Receptors were obtained from a person between 18 and 65 years old who received the Ad26.COV2.S COVID-19 vaccine or a placebo.

This clone appeared a single time. V and J are TRBV30 and TRBJ2-5, with D unresolved. The V gene lost 1 base and the J gene lost 5 bases, with 5 bases spanning the gap. Germline values: CDR1 GTSNPN, CDR2 SVGIG (reference sequence). This CDR3 spans 11 amino acids. The CDR3 here is CAWSAVETQYF. The DNA for the CDR3 is TGTGCCTGGAGTGCGGTCGAGACCCAGTACTTC.

The gene calls are TRBV10-3 and TRBJ1-5; TRBD1 agrees at 8 bases. Germline assignment: CDR1 ENHRY and CDR2 SYGVKD. V was pared by 0 bases and J by 7 bases, with 8 bases of the junction left unmatched. The CDR3 sequence is 16 residues long. In DNA, the CDR3 is TGTGCCATCAGTGAGTCTGGCCAGGGGGCGCGGCAGCCCCAGCATTTT. It specifies CAISESGQGARQPQHF.

This chain connects TRBV10-3 to TRBJ2-5, with 7 bases lining up with TRBD1. V lost 6 bases to trimming and J lost 4 bases; unmatched junction nucleotides: 8. CDR1 and CDR2 (germline): ENHRY, SYGVKD. The CDR3 totals 14 residues. The CDR3 loop is CAIRPGTAIETQYF. For the CDR3, the DNA is TGTGCCATCAGACCCGGGACAGCAATAGAGACCCAGTACTTC.

The genes are TRBV27 and TRBJ2-1; 11 bases fit TRBD2. The CDR3 length is 15 residues. Trimming removed 2 bases from V and 11 bases from J; junction bases left unmatched: 8. CDR1 and CDR2 (germline): MNHEY, SMNVEV (reference sequence). The CDR3 region is CASSLGLAGGQQQFF. The DNA of the CDR3 is TGTGCCAGCAGTTTAGGGCTAGCGGGAGGACAACAGCAGTTCTTC.

This rearrangement joins TRBV19 to TRBJ1-5; D remains ambiguous. The CDR3 covers 12 residues. CDR1 is LNHDA, CDR2 SQIVND, per germline (reference sequence). Trimming removed 7 bases from V and 5 bases from J, with 9 bases in between. As DNA, the CDR3 is TGTGCCAGTAAAGAGGGTTATCAGCCCCAGCATTTT. The encoded protein is CASKEGYQPQHF.

The chain carries TRBV2 and TRBJ1-6, with D perhaps TRBD1 (5 bases). The germline gives CDR1 SNHLY, CDR2 FYNNEI. The germline V and J ends were trimmed by 8 bases and 1 base, with 12 bases remaining between them. There are 15 residues in the CDR3. In nucleotides, the CDR3 is TGTGCCAGCGGAGGGGCTGCGTCCTATAATTCACCCCTCCACTTT. Its protein is CASGGAASYNSPLHF.

V is TRBV10-2 and J is TRBJ2-2, with 11 bases aligning to TRBD1. V shed 6 bases, J shed 7 bases, and the junction held 10 bases outside the gene matches. The CDR3 loop spans 16 amino acids. Germline CDR1 is WSHSY and CDR2 is SAAADI. DNA for the CDR3: TGCGCCAGCAGCGATTACCGGGACAGGGGGGACGGGGAGCTGTTTTTT. Protein: CASSDYRDRGDGELFF.

The genes are TRBV7-3 and TRBJ2-3; D gene unclear. The V and J ends lost 1 base and 3 bases respectively, with 8 bases between them. Germline loops: CDR1 SGHTA, CDR2 FQGTGA. The CDR3 covers 14 residues. The CDR3 loop reads CASSLRLATDTQYF. The DNA for the CDR3 is TGTGCCAGCAGCTTAAGGCTCGCGACAGATACGCAGTATTTT.

The rearrangement links TRBV7-8 to TRBJ1-2, with 7 bases aligning to TRBD1. This CDR3 has 14 residues. The V gene's germline CDR1 is SGHVS and CDR2 FQNEAQ. The J segment lost 7 bases and the V segment lost 1 base, leaving 6 bases of the junction unmatched. The DNA of the CDR3 is TGTGCCAGCAGCTTAGTACAGGGGTTGGGTGGCTACACCTTC. Its protein is CASSLVQGLGGYTF.

The chain combines TRBV11-3 with TRBJ2-4; 12 bases agree with TRBD2. V shed 5 bases, J shed 9 bases, and the junction held 11 bases outside the gene matches. This CDR3 contains 16 residues. Germline V gene sequence: CDR1 SGHNT, CDR2 YENEEA. This CDR3 is CASSVSSGGALGIQYF. In DNA, the CDR3 is TGTGCCAGCAGCGTCTCTAGCGGGGGGGCTCTTGGCATTCAGTACTTC.

The CDR3 is CASSYSGSAYEQYF. CDR3 nucleotide sequence: TGTGCCAGCAGTTACTCCGGCAGCGCCTACGAGCAGTACTTC. The chain couples TRBV6-5 to TRBJ2-7; D is unresolved. The length of the CDR3 is 14 residues. Trimming pared 0 bases from V and 2 bases from J, leaving 8 bases between. The V gene's germline CDR1 is MNHEY and CDR2 SVGAGI.

The chain employs TRBV29-1 and TRBJ2-1, with 10 bases that match TRBD1. The CDR3 is made up of 16 amino acids. The J segment lost 4 bases and the V segment lost 3 bases, leaving 9 bases of the junction unmatched. CDR1 is SQVTM and CDR2 is ANQGSEA in the germline V gene. CDR3: CSVDQDRGRFYNEQFF. CDR3 in DNA: TGCAGCGTTGATCAGGACAGGGGGAGGTTTTACAATGAGCAGTTCTTC.

This clone was recorded once. The chain employs TRBV29-1 and TRBJ2-2; D gene uncertain. V was trimmed by 4 bases and J by 5 bases, leaving 5 bases between them. Germline lookup yields CDR1 SQVTM and CDR2 ANQGSEA. This CDR3 has 11 amino acids. The CDR3 nucleotides are TGCAGCGTTGTTTGGACCGGGGAGCTGTTTTTT. As protein: CSVVWTGELFF.

This chain joins TRBV14 and TRBJ2-5, with 7 bases lining up with TRBD2. Germline V gene data show CDR1 as SGHDN and CDR2 as FVKESK. V was clipped by 6 bases and J by 5 bases; unmatched bases: 9. CDR3 size: 14 residues. This CDR3 reads CASSPTSAGETQYF. As DNA, the CDR3 is TGTGCCAGCAGTCCAACTAGCGCCGGGGAGACCCAGTACTTC.

The V call is TRBV29-1, the J call TRBJ1-5, with 7 bases fitting TRBD1. Germline assignment: CDR1 SQVTM and CDR2 ANQGSEA. The CDR3 is 12 residues long. Trimming took 8 bases from V and 7 from J; bases not matched to a gene: 8. This CDR3 reads CSTKTGRQPQHF. In DNA, the CDR3 is TGCAGCACCAAGACAGGGCGGCAGCCCCAGCATTTT.

The CDR3 is CASRLGQYTGELFF. The CDR3 DNA reads TGCGCCAGCAGGCTGGGACAGTACACCGGGGAGCTGTTTTTT. The chain carries TRBV4-3 and TRBJ2-2; the match to TRBD1 covers 7 bases. The V and J ends lost 6 bases and 3 bases, in that order; junction bases with no gene match: 4. CDR1 and CDR2 (germline): LGHNA, YSLEER. The CDR3 runs to 14 residues.

The V call is TRBV19, the J call TRBJ2-4, with D possibly TRBD2 on 6 matching bases. With 1 base removed from V and 0 bases from J, the gap between germline ends came to 7 bases. The germline CDR1 and CDR2 sequences are LNHDA and SQIVND (reference sequence). This CDR3 contains 15 residues. The CDR3 nucleotides are TGTGCCAGTAGTATAGCGGGGGTAGCCAAAAACATTCAGTACTTC. Protein: CASSIAGVAKNIQYF.

This clone was seen repeatedly, ten times or more. V is TRBV5-1 and J is TRBJ2-7; the match to TRBD2 covers 10 bases. The trim removed 2 bases at V and 4 bases at J, leaving 18 bases unmatched. The length of the CDR3 is 19 residues. Looked up from germline, CDR1 is SGHRS and CDR2 is YFSETQ. The CDR3 sequence is CASSFLPGILAGVDYEQYF. Written as DNA, the CDR3 is TGCGCCAGCAGCTTCCTCCCAGGAATCCTAGCGGGAGTGGATTACGAGCAGTACTTC. The whole variable domain, remainder taken from reference TRBV5-1 and TRBJ2-7, is KAGVTQTPRYLIKTRGQQVTLSCSPISGHRSVSWYQQTPGQGLQFLFEYFSETQRNKGNFPGRFSGRQFSNSRSEMNVSTLELGDSALYLCASSFLPGILAGVDYEQYFGPGTRLTVT.

V is TRBV5-1 and J is TRBJ1-1; the D is unclear. Between the trimmed V and J ends, which lost 7 bases and 0 bases, there was a span of 7 bases. The CDR3 is 12 amino acids. Germline V gene sequence: CDR1 SGHRS, CDR2 YFSETQ. The CDR3 sequence: CASFEMNTEAFF. The CDR3 DNA follows: TGCGCCAGCTTTGAGATGAACACTGAAGCTTTCTTT.

The V and J genes are TRBV6-5 and TRBJ2-1; 7 bases match TRBD1. The ends lost 6 bases at V and 4 bases at J; junction bases unmatched: 3. Germline-derived CDR1 and CDR2 are MNHEY and SVGAGI. This CDR3 contains 13 residues. The CDR3 sequence: CASRPGQYNEQFF. For the CDR3, the DNA is TGTGCCAGCAGGCCGGGACAGTACAATGAGCAGTTCTTC.

The chain recombines TRBV18 with TRBJ2-1, with D tentatively TRBD1 (5 bases). The CDR3 is 13 residues long. Germline values: CDR1 KGHSH, CDR2 LQKENI. V dropped 2 bases and J dropped 7 bases, with 9 bases sitting between them. Written as DNA, the CDR3 is TGTGCCAGCTCACCAGACAGATTTAATGAGCAGTTCTTC. The encoded protein is CASSPDRFNEQFF.

This chain connects TRBV5-1 to TRBJ2-7; 10 bases fit TRBD1. The V gene end was trimmed by 4 bases and the J gene end by 4 bases; junction bases not matched to a gene: 11. The CDR3 spans 16 residues. Germline values: CDR1 SGHRS, CDR2 YFSETQ. The CDR3 bases are TGCGCCAGCAGCGGGACAGGGGCTTTATGGCTTTACGAGCAGTACTTC. Residues: CASSGTGALWLYEQYF.

The chain employs TRBV7-6 and TRBJ2-7; no firm D call. The CDR3 has 14 amino acids. Looked up from germline, CDR1 is SGHVS and CDR2 is FNYEAQ. Trimming took off 1 base at V and 3 bases at J, with 10 bases between the two ends. The CDR3 spells CASSLGRQSYEQYF. CDR3 DNA sequence: TGTGCCAGCAGCTTAGGGCGTCAGAGCTACGAGCAGTACTTC.

The chain has TRBV7-9 and TRBJ2-1, with 10 bases lining up with TRBD2. Germline V gene lookup returns CDR1 SEHNR and CDR2 FQNEAQ (reference sequence). The V segment lost 2 bases and the J segment 7 bases; nucleotides outside the gene matches: 8. The CDR3 has 16 amino acids. CDR3 in DNA: TGTGCCAGCAGCTTAACGGGACTAGCGATGAATAATGAGCAGTTCTTC. Protein product: CASSLTGLAMNNEQFF.

V and J are TRBV3-1 (or the pseudogene TRBV3-2) and TRBJ2-1; TRBD2 aligns across 9 bases. The CDR3 is made up of 13 amino acids. V was pared by 3 bases and J by 13 bases, with 7 bases of the junction left unmatched. Germline assignment: CDR1 LGHDT and CDR2 YNNKEL (reference sequence). CDR3 nucleotide sequence: TGTGCCAGCAGCCATGATCTAGCGGGGCCTCAGTTCTTC. Protein product: CASSHDLAGPQFF.

This chain uses TRBV15 with TRBJ2-7; D is unresolved. Germline V gives CDR1 LNHNV, CDR2 YYDKDF (reference sequence). CDR3 size: 15 residues. V was clipped by 0 bases and J by 3 bases, with 12 bases between them. Here the CDR3 reads CATSRESSNDYEQYF. The CDR3 nucleotides are TGTGCCACCAGCAGAGAGTCCAGTAACGACTACGAGCAGTACTTC. Complete variable domain (other parts from reference TRBV15 and TRBJ2-7): DAMVIQNPRYQVTQFGKPVTLSCSQTLNHNVMYWYQQKSSQAPKLLFHYYDKDFNNEADTPDNFQSRRPNTSFCFLDIRSPGLGDTAMYLCATSRESSNDYEQYFGPGTRLTVT.